One T cell receptor (beta chain) is described in this entry. The data are from a study of blood T cell repertoires in COVID-19. Profiling relied on immunoSEQ multiplex PCR, and the TCRdb table lists in-frame clones only, not all of them. The table has roughly 68,000 clones, less than 95% seen once. Germline V gene data show CDR1 as SGHAT and CDR2 as FQDESV (reference sequence). The CDR3 runs to 14 residues. Deletions cut 3 bases from V and 3 bases from J, with 8 bases between. This clonotype was obtained from a man aged 45-65 years with COVID-19, enrolled during active disease. The rearrangement links TRBV11-1 to TRBJ2-2; D gene ambiguous. Sequenced sample: peripheral blood. In DNA form, the CDR3 reads TGTGCCAGCAGCTTCAGCGCCGACACCGGGGAGCTGTTTTTT. It specifies CASSFSADTGELFF.